Presented here are 27 T cell receptor beta chains from one specimen sequenced in a study of T cell responses to AZD1222 COVID-19 vaccine. Using immunoSEQ multiplex PCR, the repertoire was profiled, and TCRdb retains in-frame clones only, with some absent. Found here are fewer than 150,000 clones, 70% to 90% of them singletons; the top ten hold roughly 6.2%. Here the sequenced sample was peripheral blood, taken on day 0 of AZD1222 vaccination. These receptors all stem from an adult in good health.

The CDR3 DNA sequence: TGTGCCACCAGCAGGGGGACTAGCGGGGTCCTCTCCTACGAGCAGTACTTC. This sequence encodes CATSRGTSGVLSYEQYF. The chain links TRBV15 to TRBJ2-7, with 13 bases identical to TRBD2. V shed 3 bases, J shed 0 bases, and the junction held 5 bases outside the gene matches. The CDR3 runs 17 residues. Per the germline V gene, CDR1 is LNHNV and CDR2 is YYDKDF (reference sequence).

The chain uses TRBV27 and TRBJ1-1; 7 nucleotides agree with TRBD1. The CDR3 has 16 residues. Losses at the gene ends were 5 bases for V and 6 bases for J; bases not matched to a gene: 15. Germline CDR1 reads MNHEY; CDR2 reads SMNVEV (reference sequence). The CDR3 nucleotides read TGTGCCAGCAGTGCTGGACAGGCCCCTTTGATGGCTGAAGCTTTCTTT. This encodes CASSAGQAPLMAEAFF.

This clone was seen only once. CDR3 bases: TGTGCCAGCAGCTTGGAACAAGAGACCCAGTACTTC. Translated, it gives CASSLEQETQYF. The gene calls are TRBV5-4 and TRBJ2-5; D uncertain. The V and J ends lost 0 bases and 2 bases respectively, with 2 bases between them. The CDR3 spans 12 residues. Germline CDR1 is SGHNT and CDR2 is YYREEE (reference sequence). Together with reference TRBV5-4 and TRBJ2-5, the CDR3 gives the full variable domain: ETGVTQSPTHLIKTRGQQVTLRCSSQSGHNTVSWYQQALGQGPQFIFQYYREEENGRGNFPPRFSGLQFPNYSSELNVNALELDDSALYLCASSLEQETQYFGPGTRLLVL.

This rearrangement joins TRBV18 to TRBJ2-7; TRBD2 aligns across 8 bases. The CDR3 length is 14 residues. Germline V CDR1 and CDR2: KGHSH, LQKENI. V dropped 6 bases and J dropped 2; count of bases not matched to a gene: 6. DNA for the CDR3: TGTGCCAGCTCTACCGGGGGGGGCACCTACGAGCAGTACTTC. This gives the protein CASSTGGGTYEQYF.

This sequence joins TRBV7-2 and TRBJ1-5; D ambiguous. This CDR3 contains 14 residues. Germline CDR1 is SGHTA and CDR2 is FQGNSA. Trimming took 5 bases from V and 9 from J, leaving 17 bases between them. The CDR3 spells CASSPEGRSGPQHF. The CDR3 DNA follows: TGTGCCAGCAGCCCAGAGGGTAGAAGCGGGCCCCAGCATTTT.

The gene calls are TRBV11-2 and TRBJ2-2; D is perhaps TRBD1 (5 bases). The V end lost 5 bases, the J end lost 7 bases, and 11 bases lay between the germline ends. Looked up from germline, CDR1 is SGHAT and CDR2 is FQNNGV. CDR3 length: 13 amino acids. The CDR3 bases are TGTGCCAGCAGCCCCAGCAGGGTCGGGGAGCTGTTTTTT. Translating it yields CASSPSRVGELFF.

The chain links TRBV14 to TRBJ2-5; tentatively, D is TRBD1 (5 bases). The V end was cut by 1 base, the J end by 4 bases, with 10 bases between. This CDR3 region has 14 residues. CDR1 and CDR2 from the germline V gene are SGHDN and FVKESK. The chain's CDR3 is CASSQAGAGETQYF. The CDR3 DNA follows: TGTGCCAGCAGCCAAGCTGGGGCCGGAGAGACCCAGTACTTC.

The chain is built from TRBV24-1 and TRBJ2-1; D call uncertain. Trimming took off 1 base at V and 4 bases at J, with 1 base between the two ends. This CDR3 comprises 12 residues. CDR1 is KGHDR and CDR2 is SFDVKD in the germline V gene. CDR3 amino acids: CATSDFYNEQFF. The CDR3, as DNA: TGTGCCACCAGTGATTTTTACAATGAGCAGTTCTTC.

This chain links TRBV3-1 (or the pseudogene TRBV3-2) with TRBJ1-3, with D uncertain. CDR3 size: 15 residues. Germline V lookup: CDR1 LGHDT, CDR2 YNNKEL (reference sequence). Trimming shortened V by 0 bases and J by 2 bases, and 8 bases separated the two germline ends. The CDR3 DNA reads as TGTGCCAGCAGCCAAGACCGGTCGGCTGGAAACACCATATATTTT. Translated, it gives CASSQDRSAGNTIYF.

The rearrangement links TRBV6-6 to TRBJ1-1, with D possibly being TRBD1 (6 bases). V gave up 8 bases and J gave up 2 bases, with 15 bases separating them. This CDR3 spans 14 amino acids. The germline CDR1 and CDR2 sequences are MNHNY and SVGAGI (reference sequence). The CDR3 protein is CASYQQGRNTEAFF. The CDR3 nucleotides are TGTGCCAGCTACCAACAGGGACGAAACACTGAAGCTTTCTTT.

The chain combines TRBV29-1 with TRBJ1-4; D perhaps matches TRBD1 (5 bases). The CDR3 sequence is 12 residues long. Germline V gene data show CDR1 as SQVTM and CDR2 as ANQGSEA. V was pared by 3 bases and J by 6 bases, with 8 bases between. CDR3 DNA sequence: TGCAGCGTTGACGGCAGGGATGAAAAACTGTTTTTT. Encoded protein: CSVDGRDEKLFF.

This chain connects TRBV30 to TRBJ2-3, with TRBD2 identical over 8 bases. From germline, CDR1 is GTSNPN and CDR2 SVGIG (reference sequence). V lost 0 bases and J lost 3; bases outside the gene matches: 5. CDR3 length: 15 amino acids. CDR3: CAWSVGAGATDTQYF. The CDR3 DNA reads as TGTGCCTGGAGTGTGGGAGCGGGGGCAACAGATACGCAGTATTTT.

V and J are TRBV2 and TRBJ2-7, with TRBD2 matching 8 bases. The germline gives CDR1 SNHLY, CDR2 FYNNEI. After removal of 4 bases from V and 1 base from J, the junction contained 6 bases not matched to a gene. The CDR3 has 15 residues. CDR3 sequence (DNA): TGTGCCAGCAGTGCAACGGGAGGGGGGTCCTACGAGCAGTACTTC. Translation gives CASSATGGGSYEQYF.

The rearrangement links TRBV28 to TRBJ1-2, with D possibly TRBD1 on 6 matching bases. Germline CDR1 MDHEN, CDR2 SYDVKM. The V end was cut by 4 bases, the J end by 4 bases, with 13 bases between. The CDR3 runs 14 residues. The CDR3 is CASSSGTGSYGYTF. The CDR3 region has the DNA TGTGCCAGCAGTTCCGGAACAGGGAGCTATGGCTACACCTTC.

The chain combines TRBV7-8 with TRBJ1-4; D remains unclear. Germline-derived CDR1 and CDR2 are SGHVS and FQNEAQ. CDR3 length: 15 amino acids. Trimming cost V 5 bases and J 4 bases, with 14 bases left between them. The DNA of the CDR3 is TGTGCCAGCAGCCCAAAGGGCAGGCTTAATGAAAAACTGTTTTTT. Translation: CASSPKGRLNEKLFF. Complete variable domain (other parts from reference TRBV7-8 and TRBJ1-4): GAGVSQSPRYKVAKRGQDVALRCDPISGHVSLFWYQQALGQGPEFLTYFQNEAQLDKSGLPSDRFFAERPEGSVSTLKIQRTQQEDSAVYLCASSPKGRLNEKLFFGSGTQLSVL.

This clone appeared once. The chain uses TRBV5-1 and TRBJ1-1; D call uncertain. There are 14 residues in the CDR3. CDR1 SGHRS and CDR2 YFSETQ come from the germline V gene. V dropped 6 bases and J dropped 0 bases, with 12 bases sitting between them. The CDR3 reads CASTPSTVNTEAFF. CDR3 nucleotide sequence: TGCGCCAGCACCCCCTCCACGGTGAACACTGAAGCTTTCTTT.

The rearrangement links TRBV14 to TRBJ1-1; D might be TRBD1 (6 bases). The CDR3 contains 15 residues. Germline CDR1 is SGHDN and CDR2 is FVKESK. V shed 10 bases and J shed 3 bases, with 21 bases lying between them. The CDR3 protein is CATQRTAFGYTEAFF. DNA for the CDR3: TGTGCCACCCAAAGGACAGCTTTCGGCTACACTGAAGCTTTCTTT.

This clone was observed a single time. The J gene is TRBJ1-5, the V gene TRBV28; 9 bases line up with TRBD1. The J segment lost 2 bases and the V segment lost 5 bases, leaving 16 bases of the junction unmatched. The CDR3 is made up of 19 amino acids. Germline CDR1 MDHEN, CDR2 SYDVKM. In nucleotides, the CDR3 is TGTGCCAGCAGTCCCTGGTTAAGGGACAGGGATCATGGCAATCAGCCCCAGCATTTT. This sequence encodes CASSPWLRDRDHGNQPQHF. Full variable domain (missing parts from reference TRBV28 and TRBJ1-5): DVKVTQSSRYLVKRTGEKVFLECVQDMDHENMFWYRQDPGLGLRLIYFSYDVKMKEKGDIPEGYSVSREKKERFSLILESASTNQTSMYLCASSPWLRDRDHGNQPQHFGDGTRLSIL.

The rearrangement joins TRBV7-6 to TRBJ1-4; D remains ambiguous. V shed 0 bases and J shed 8 bases, with 7 bases lying between them. This CDR3 is 13 amino acids long. Per the germline V gene, CDR1 is SGHVS and CDR2 is FNYEAQ. The CDR3 DNA reads TGTGCCAGCAGCTTAGCTCTCGAAGAAAAACTGTTTTTT. This translates into CASSLALEEKLFF.

The gene calls are TRBV12-5 and TRBJ1-1; D call uncertain. This CDR3 is 12 amino acids long. The V end was cut by 2 bases, the J end by 3 bases, with 4 bases between. Per germline, CDR1 LGHNT and CDR2 FRNRAP. This CDR3 reads CASGLSDTEAFF. The CDR3 DNA sequence: TGTGCTAGTGGTTTGTCGGACACTGAAGCTTTCTTT.

Remarks on this clone: This may arise from a read error, as a much more abundant clone is one base away. V usage is TRBV7-8 and J usage is TRBJ2-7, with D possibly being TRBD1 (6 bases). The V and J ends lost 5 bases and 1 base respectively, with 9 bases between them. The length of the CDR3 is 13 residues. In germline, CDR1 is SGHVS, CDR2 FQNEAQ. The CDR3 sequence: CASSPGQSYEQYF. CDR3 DNA: TGTGCCAGCAGCCCGGGACAATCCTACGAGCAGTACTTC.

V and J are TRBV9 and TRBJ2-5, with 10 bases fitting TRBD1. The V segment lost 0 bases and the J segment 5 bases; nucleotides outside the gene matches: 7. CDR1 SGDLS and CDR2 YYNGEE come from the germline V gene. The CDR3 consists of 16 residues. The CDR3 bases are TGTGCCAGCAGCGTAGTAGGGACAGGGGTGGGGGAGACCCAGTACTTC. It yields the protein CASSVVGTGVGETQYF.

This sequence joins TRBV27 and TRBJ1-5, with D maybe TRBD1 (5 bases). This CDR3 has 16 residues. CDR1 MNHEY and CDR2 SMNVEV come from the germline V gene (reference sequence). The V gene lost 1 base and the J gene lost 5 bases, with 15 bases spanning the gap. The CDR3 DNA sequence: TGTGCCAGCAGTTTATTTGGGGGACTCAGGGATCAGCCCCAGCATTTT. As protein: CASSLFGGLRDQPQHF.

The genes are TRBV19 and TRBJ1-1; the D gene is possibly TRBD1 (5 bases). Between the trimmed V and J ends, which lost 5 bases and 4 bases, there was a span of 11 bases. Germline V gene lookup returns CDR1 LNHDA and CDR2 SQIVND (reference sequence). The CDR3 covers 13 residues. The chain's CDR3 is CASSPGLGTEAFF. The CDR3 coding sequence is TGTGCCAGTAGTCCAGGGTTAGGCACTGAAGCTTTCTTT.

This chain links TRBV7-8 with TRBJ2-1, with TRBD1 matching over 7 bases. The CDR3 has 16 residues. Trimming removed 1 base from V and 3 bases from J; junction bases left unmatched: 6. Germline lookup yields CDR1 SGHVS and CDR2 FQNEAQ. CDR3 in amino acids: CASSLGEGANYNEQFF. In DNA form, the CDR3 reads TGTGCCAGCAGCTTAGGTGAGGGGGCCAACTACAATGAGCAGTTCTTC. Based on the CDR3 plus reference TRBV7-8 and TRBJ2-1, the full variable domain is GAGVSQSPRYKVAKRGQDVALRCDPISGHVSLFWYQQALGQGPEFLTYFQNEAQLDKSGLPSDRFFAERPEGSVSTLKIQRTQQEDSAVYLCASSLGEGANYNEQFFGPGTRLTVL.

This chain connects TRBV19 to TRBJ2-7; D remains unclear. CDR3 length: 13 amino acids. V was pared by 5 bases and J by 0 bases, with 8 bases between. From germline, CDR1 is LNHDA and CDR2 SQIVND (reference sequence). The CDR3 nucleotides read TGTGCCAGTAGTCGACCGGGCTCCTACGAGCAGTACTTC. Protein: CASSRPGSYEQYF.

This sequence joins TRBV2 and TRBJ1-1; D gene ambiguous. In germline, CDR1 is SNHLY, CDR2 FYNNEI. V gave up 3 bases and J gave up 1 base, with 18 bases separating them. The CDR3 is made up of 17 amino acids. Here the CDR3 DNA reads TGTGCCAGCAGTGACCCCTTACGCCCGGATCCGAACACTGAAGCTTTCTTT. It yields the protein CASSDPLRPDPNTEAFF.